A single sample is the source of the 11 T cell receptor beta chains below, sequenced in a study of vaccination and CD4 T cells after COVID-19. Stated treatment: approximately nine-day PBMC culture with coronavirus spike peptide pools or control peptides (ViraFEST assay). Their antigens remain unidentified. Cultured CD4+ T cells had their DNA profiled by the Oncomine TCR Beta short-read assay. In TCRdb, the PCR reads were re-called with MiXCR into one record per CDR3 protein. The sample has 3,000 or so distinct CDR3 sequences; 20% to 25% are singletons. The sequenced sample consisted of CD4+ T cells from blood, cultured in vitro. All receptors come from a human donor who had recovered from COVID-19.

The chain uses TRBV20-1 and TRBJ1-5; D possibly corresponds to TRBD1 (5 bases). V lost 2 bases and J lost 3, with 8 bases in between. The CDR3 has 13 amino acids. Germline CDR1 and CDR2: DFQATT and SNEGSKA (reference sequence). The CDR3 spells CSARQGLNQPQHF. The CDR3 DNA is TGCAGTGCTAGACAGGGACTCAATCAGCCCCAGCATTTT.

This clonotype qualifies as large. The CDR3 region is CASSVIGGGYEQYF. DNA of the CDR3: TGCGCCAGCAGTGTCATCGGCGGAGGATACGAGCAGTACTTC. The genes are TRBV10-2 and TRBJ2-7, with a possible D match to TRBD2 (5 bases). The CDR3 totals 14 residues. Germline V gives CDR1 WSHSY, CDR2 SAAADI. The V gene lost 4 bases and the J gene lost 4 bases, with 14 bases spanning the gap.

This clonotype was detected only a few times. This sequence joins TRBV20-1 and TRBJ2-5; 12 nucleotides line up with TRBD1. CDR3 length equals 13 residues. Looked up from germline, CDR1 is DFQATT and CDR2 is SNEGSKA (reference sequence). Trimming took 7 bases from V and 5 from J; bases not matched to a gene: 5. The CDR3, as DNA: TGCAGTGGTGGGGACAGGGGGCGGGAGACCCAGTACTTC. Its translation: CSGGDRGRETQYF.

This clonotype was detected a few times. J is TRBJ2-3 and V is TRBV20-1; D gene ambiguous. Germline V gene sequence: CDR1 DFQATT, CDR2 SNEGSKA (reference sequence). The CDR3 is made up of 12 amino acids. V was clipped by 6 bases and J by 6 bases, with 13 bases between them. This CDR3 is CSAIKPMDTQYF. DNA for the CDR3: TGCAGTGCGATCAAACCTATGGATACGCAGTATTTT.

Here the CDR3 DNA reads TGTGCCAGCTCACGAGGTCAAGGGAGATACGAAAAACTGTTTTTT. This translates into CASSRGQGRYEKLFF. The J gene is TRBJ1-4, the V gene TRBV18; D is unresolved. CDR3 length: 15 amino acids. With 4 bases removed from V and 8 bases from J, the gap between germline ends came to 17 bases. In germline, CDR1 is KGHSH, CDR2 LQKENI.

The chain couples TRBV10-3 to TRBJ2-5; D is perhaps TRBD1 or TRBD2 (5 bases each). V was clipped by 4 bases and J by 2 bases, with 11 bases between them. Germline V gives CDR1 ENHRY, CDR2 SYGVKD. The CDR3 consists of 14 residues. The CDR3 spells CAISVGTSQETQYF. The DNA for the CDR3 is TGTGCCATCAGTGTAGGGACCTCTCAAGAGACCCAGTACTTC.

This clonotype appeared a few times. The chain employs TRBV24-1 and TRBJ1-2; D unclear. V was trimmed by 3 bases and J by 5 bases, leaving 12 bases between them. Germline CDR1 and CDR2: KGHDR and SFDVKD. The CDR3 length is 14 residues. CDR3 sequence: CATSDTTVDYGYTF. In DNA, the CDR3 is TGTGCCACCAGTGATACCACTGTCGATTATGGCTACACCTTC.

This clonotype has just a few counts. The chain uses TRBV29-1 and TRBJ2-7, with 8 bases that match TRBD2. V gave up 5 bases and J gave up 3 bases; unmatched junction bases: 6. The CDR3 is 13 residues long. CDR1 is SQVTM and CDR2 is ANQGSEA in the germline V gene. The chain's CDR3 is CSVLTSVGYEQYF. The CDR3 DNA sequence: TGCAGCGTTTTGACTAGCGTAGGCTACGAGCAGTACTTC.

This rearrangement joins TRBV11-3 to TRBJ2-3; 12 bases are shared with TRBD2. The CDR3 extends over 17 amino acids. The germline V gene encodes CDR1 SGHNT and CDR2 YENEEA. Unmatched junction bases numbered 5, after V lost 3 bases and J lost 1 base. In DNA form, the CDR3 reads TGTGCCAGCAGCTTTCTAGCGGGAGGGCCGGGCACAGATACGCAGTATTTT. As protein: CASSFLAGGPGTDTQYF.

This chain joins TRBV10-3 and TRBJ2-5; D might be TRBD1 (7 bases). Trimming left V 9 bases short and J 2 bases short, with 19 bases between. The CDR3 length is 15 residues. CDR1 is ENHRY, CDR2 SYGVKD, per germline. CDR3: CAISPGAGQQETQYF. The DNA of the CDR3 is TGTGCCATTTCGCCCGGGGCGGGACAGCAAGAGACCCAGTACTTC.

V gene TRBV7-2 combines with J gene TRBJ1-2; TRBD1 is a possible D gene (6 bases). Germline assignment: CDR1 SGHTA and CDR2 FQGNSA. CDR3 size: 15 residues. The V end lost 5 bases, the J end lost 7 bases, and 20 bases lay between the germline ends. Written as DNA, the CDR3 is TGTGCCAGCAGCGGGGGGGACATCCTAGCCGGTGGCTACACCTTC. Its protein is CASSGGDILAGGYTF. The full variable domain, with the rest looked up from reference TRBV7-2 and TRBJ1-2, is GAGVSQSPSNKVTEKGKDVELRCDPISGHTALYWYRQSLGQGLEFLIYFQGNSAPDKSGLPSDRFSAERTGGSVSTLTIQRTQQEDSAVYLCASSGGDILAGGYTFGSGTRLTVV.